In its sample, the clone carrying this TCR beta chain was seen a few times. The trim removed 3 bases at V and 6 bases at J, leaving 16 bases unmatched. The CDR3 is 19 amino acids. The germline CDR1 and CDR2 sequences are SNHLY and FYNNEI. The table came from immunoSEQ multiplex PCR; TCRdb's copy has only in-frame clones and leaves some out. The data contain 55,000 to 90,000 clones, about 80% of them seen just once; the ten biggest clones take up 0.83%. These data are taken from a study of blood T cell repertoires in COVID-19. Looking at the study overall: Sample material is recorded as cDNA or gDNA derived from T cells, B-cell-depleted T cells, or PBMCs.

J is TRBJ2-1 and V is TRBV2; 11 bases agree with TRBD2. Sequencing was done on a sample of peripheral blood. This TCR derives from a woman aged 70 to 79 with acute or convalescent COVID-19. The CDR3 sequence: CASSDDRELVAGGANEQFF. The CDR3 bases are TGTGCCAGCAGTGATGACAGGGAGTTAGTAGCGGGAGGGGCCAATGAGCAGTTCTTC.